The entry below describes one TCR beta chain. Its matching antigen is unknown. These data come from a study of cytomegalovirus exposure and HLA in healthy donors. About the research overall: A later analysis reported the same platform for the 90 to 150 validation repertoires and the 650 to 750 first-cohort repertoires. General study findings and limits: The study flagged roughly 160 TCR beta chains as cytomegalovirus-associated. A subsequent analysis found that TCR clusters from the first cohort also tended to co-occur in the 90 to 150 validation repertoires, with 90% to 95% of cluster scores above 0. Some public TCRs appeared in many individuals, while most sequences were rare.

TCRdb's table, derived via immunoSEQ multiplex PCR, lists solely in-frame clones and lacks some. Seen here are about 250,000 clones, roughly 89% observed once, and the top ten hold 2.6%. The CDR3 covers 18 residues. The germline gives CDR1 LNHNV, CDR2 YYDKDF (reference sequence). The J segment lost 5 bases and the V segment lost 4 bases, leaving 15 bases of the junction unmatched. Material: PBMCs. The origin of this receptor is a man between 18 and 35 years old in good health and CMV-seronegative. The V gene is TRBV15, the J gene TRBJ2-3; TRBD2 aligns across 10 bases. The CDR3 DNA is TGTGCCACCAGCACCCTAGGGGCTAGCGGGAGTCAAATAGATACGCAGTATTTT. It translates to CATSTLGASGSQIDTQYF.